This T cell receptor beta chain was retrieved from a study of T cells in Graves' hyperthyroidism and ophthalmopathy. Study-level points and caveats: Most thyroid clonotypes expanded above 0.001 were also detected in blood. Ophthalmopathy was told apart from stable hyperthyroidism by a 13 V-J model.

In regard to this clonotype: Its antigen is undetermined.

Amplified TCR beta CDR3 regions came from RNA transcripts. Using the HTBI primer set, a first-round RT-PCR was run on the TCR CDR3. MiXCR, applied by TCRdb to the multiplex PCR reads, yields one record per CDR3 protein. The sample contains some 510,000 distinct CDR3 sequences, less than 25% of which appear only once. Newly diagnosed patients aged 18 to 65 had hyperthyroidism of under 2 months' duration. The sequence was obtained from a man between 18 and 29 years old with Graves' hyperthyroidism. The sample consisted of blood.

CDR3: CASTWTSGVQETQYF. The CDR3 coding sequence is TGTGCCAGTACGTGGACTAGCGGGGTCCAAGAGACCCAGTACTTC. The chain employs TRBV6-1 and TRBJ2-5; 12 nucleotides match TRBD2. V shed 9 bases and J 1 base; nucleotides not matched to a gene: 6. The germline V gene encodes CDR1 MNHNS and CDR2 SASEGT. The CDR3 runs to 15 residues.